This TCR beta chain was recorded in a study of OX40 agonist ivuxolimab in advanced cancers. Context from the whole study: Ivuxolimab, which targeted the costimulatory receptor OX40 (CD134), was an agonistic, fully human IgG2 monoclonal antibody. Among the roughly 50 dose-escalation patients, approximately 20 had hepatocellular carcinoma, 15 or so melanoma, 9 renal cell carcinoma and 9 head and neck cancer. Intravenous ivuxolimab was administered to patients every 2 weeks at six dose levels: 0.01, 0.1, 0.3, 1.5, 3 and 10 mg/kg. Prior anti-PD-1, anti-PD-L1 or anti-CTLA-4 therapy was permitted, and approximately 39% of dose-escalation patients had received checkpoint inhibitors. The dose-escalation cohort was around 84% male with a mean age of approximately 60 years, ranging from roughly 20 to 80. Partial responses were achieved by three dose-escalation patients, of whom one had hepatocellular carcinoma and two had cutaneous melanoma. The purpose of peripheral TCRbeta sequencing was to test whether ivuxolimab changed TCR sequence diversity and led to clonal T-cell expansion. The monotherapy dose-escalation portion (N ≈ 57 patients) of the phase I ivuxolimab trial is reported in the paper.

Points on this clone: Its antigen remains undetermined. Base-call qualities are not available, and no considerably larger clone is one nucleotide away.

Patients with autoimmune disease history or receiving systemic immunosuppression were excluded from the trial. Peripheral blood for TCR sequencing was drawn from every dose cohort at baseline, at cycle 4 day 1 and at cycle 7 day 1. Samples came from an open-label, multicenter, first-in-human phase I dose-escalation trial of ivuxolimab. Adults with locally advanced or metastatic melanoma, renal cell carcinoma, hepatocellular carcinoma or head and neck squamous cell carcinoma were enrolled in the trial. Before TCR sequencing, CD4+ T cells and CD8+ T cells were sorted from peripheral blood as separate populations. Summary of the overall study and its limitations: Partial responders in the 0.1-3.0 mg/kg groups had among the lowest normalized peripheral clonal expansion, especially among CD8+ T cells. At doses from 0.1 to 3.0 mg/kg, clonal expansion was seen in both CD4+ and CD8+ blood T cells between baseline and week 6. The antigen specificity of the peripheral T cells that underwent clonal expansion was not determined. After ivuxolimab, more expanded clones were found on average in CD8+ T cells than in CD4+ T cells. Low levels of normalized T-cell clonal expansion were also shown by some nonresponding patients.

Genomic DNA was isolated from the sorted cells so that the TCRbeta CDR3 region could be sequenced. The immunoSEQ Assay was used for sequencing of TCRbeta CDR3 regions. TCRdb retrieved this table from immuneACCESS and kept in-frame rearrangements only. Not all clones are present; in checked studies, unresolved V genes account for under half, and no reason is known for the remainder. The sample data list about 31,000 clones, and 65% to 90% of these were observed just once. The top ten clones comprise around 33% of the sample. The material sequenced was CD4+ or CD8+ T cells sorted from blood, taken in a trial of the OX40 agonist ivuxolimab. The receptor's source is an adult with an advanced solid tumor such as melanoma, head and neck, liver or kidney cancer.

The DNA sequence is given as TGTGCCAGCAGTTCCCTAGTGGGAATCTGGGAGCTGTTTTTT. This sequence encodes CASSSLVGIWELFF. The rearrangement combines TRBV7-9 with TRBJ2-2, with no confident D gene call. CDR1 SEHNR and CDR2 FQNEAQ were looked up in the germline V gene (reference sequence). From its cysteine to its phenylalanine, the CDR3 spans 14 amino acids. Just CDR3 DNA is preserved here, 42 bases in frame from base 1. At the junction V is shortened by 6 bases and J by 9 bases, with 17 bases in between.